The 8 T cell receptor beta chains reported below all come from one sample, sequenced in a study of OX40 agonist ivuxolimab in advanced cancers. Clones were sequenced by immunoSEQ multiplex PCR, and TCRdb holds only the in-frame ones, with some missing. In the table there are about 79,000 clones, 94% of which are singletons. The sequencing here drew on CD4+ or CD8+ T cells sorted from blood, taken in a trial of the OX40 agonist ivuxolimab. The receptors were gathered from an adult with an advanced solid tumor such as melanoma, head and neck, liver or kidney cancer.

As DNA, the CDR3 is TGTGCCAGCAGCTTATCGGGGGGACTAGCGTCCAATGAGCAGTTCTTC. This encodes CASSLSGGLASNEQFF. The V and J genes are TRBV7-6 and TRBJ2-1; 10 positions agree with TRBD2. This CDR3 has 16 amino acids. Losses at the gene ends were 2 bases for V and 6 bases for J; bases not matched to a gene: 7. The germline gives CDR1 SGHVS, CDR2 FNYEAQ.

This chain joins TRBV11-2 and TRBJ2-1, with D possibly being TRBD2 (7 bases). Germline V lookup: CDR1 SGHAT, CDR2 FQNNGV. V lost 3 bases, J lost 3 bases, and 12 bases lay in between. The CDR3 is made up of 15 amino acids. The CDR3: CASSLGGGVYNEQFF. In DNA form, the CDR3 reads TGTGCCAGCAGCTTGGGCGGGGGCGTCTACAATGAGCAGTTCTTC.

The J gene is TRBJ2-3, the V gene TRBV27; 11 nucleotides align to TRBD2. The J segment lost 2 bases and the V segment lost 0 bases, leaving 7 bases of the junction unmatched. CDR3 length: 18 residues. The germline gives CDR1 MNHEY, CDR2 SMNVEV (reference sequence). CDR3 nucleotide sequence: TGTGCCAGCAGTTTATCTTCGCTAGCGGGAGGCAACACAGATACGCAGTATTTT. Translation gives CASSLSSLAGGNTDTQYF.

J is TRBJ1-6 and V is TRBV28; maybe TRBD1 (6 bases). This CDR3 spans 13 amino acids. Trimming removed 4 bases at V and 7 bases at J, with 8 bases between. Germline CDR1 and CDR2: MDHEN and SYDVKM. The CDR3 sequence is CASSYTGNSPLHF. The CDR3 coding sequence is TGTGCCAGCAGTTATACAGGGAATTCACCCCTCCACTTT.

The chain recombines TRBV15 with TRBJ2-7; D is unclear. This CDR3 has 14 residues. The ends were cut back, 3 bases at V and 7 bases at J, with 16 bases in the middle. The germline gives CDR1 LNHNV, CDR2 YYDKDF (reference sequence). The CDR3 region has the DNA TGTGCCACCAGCAGTGCAAGTGATTCGAGGGAGCAGTACTTC. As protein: CATSSASDSREQYF. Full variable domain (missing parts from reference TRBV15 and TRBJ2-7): DAMVIQNPRYQVTQFGKPVTLSCSQTLNHNVMYWYQQKSSQAPKLLFHYYDKDFNNEADTPDNFQSRRPNTSFCFLDIRSPGLGDTAMYLCATSSASDSREQYFGPGTRLTVT.

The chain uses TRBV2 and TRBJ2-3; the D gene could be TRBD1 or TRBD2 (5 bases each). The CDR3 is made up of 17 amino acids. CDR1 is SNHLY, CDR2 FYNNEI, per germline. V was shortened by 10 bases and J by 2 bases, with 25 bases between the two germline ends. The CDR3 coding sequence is TGTGCCACCATACAACAAGGGACGAATCGGGACACAGATACGCAGTATTTT. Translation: CATIQQGTNRDTDTQYF.

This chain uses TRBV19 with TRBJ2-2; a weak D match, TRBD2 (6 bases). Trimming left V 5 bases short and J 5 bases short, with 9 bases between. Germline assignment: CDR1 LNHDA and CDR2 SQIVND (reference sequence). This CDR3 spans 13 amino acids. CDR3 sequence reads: CASSGGWTGELFF. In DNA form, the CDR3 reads TGTGCCAGTAGTGGGGGGTGGACCGGGGAGCTGTTTTTT.

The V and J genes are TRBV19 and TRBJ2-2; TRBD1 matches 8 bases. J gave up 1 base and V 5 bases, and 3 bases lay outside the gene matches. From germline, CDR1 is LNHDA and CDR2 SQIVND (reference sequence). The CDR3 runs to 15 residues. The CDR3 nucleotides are TGTGCCAGTAGTGAAACAGGGGGGAACACCGGGGAGCTGTTTTTT. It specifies CASSETGGNTGELFF. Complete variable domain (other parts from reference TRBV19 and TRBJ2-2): DGGITQSPKYLFRKEGQNVTLSCEQNLNHDAMYWYRQDPGQGLRLIYYSQIVNDFQKGDIAEGYSVSREKKESFPLTVTSAQKNPTAFYLCASSETGGNTGELFFGEGSRLTVL.